This entry lists 19 T cell receptor beta chains sequenced from one sample in a study of T cells in Graves' hyperthyroidism and ophthalmopathy (dated by TCRdb to about 2019). The method behind the library was multiplex PCR. TCRdb lists the instrument as Illumina HiSeq 2000. Amplification of TCR beta CDR3 regions was carried out from RNA transcripts. A first-round RT-PCR of the TCR CDR3 used the HTBI primer set with the Qiagen OneStep RT-PCR kit. The public reads were quality trimmed at Q25 with fastp and then assembled into clones with MiXCR by TCRdb, keeping productive beta chains. CDR3 protein duplicates are merged, each entry listing the most common genes and DNA. For this sample there are hundreds of thousands of distinct CDR3 sequences; about 24% appear just once. The ten largest clonotypes hold around 11% of the sample. The sample comprised blood. These receptors were taken from a woman aged 25-40 years with Graves' ophthalmopathy.

This clonotype has ten or more counts. This chain connects TRBV30 to TRBJ1-1; D gene ambiguous. V gave up 4 bases and J gave up 3 bases, with 15 bases separating them. The CDR3 runs 14 residues. Germline V gene sequence: CDR1 GTSNPN, CDR2 SVGIG (reference sequence). The CDR3 sequence is CAWTSEAADTEAFF. The CDR3 bases are TGTGCCTGGACCTCGGAGGCCGCGGACACTGAAGCTTTCTTT.

The rearrangement uses TRBV11-2 and TRBJ1-2; unclear D gene. This CDR3 has 14 residues. The germline V gene has CDR1 SGHAT and CDR2 FQNNGV. V was clipped by 2 bases and J by 3 bases, with 10 bases between them. The CDR3 spells CASSLIQKYYGYTF. The CDR3 DNA reads as TGTGCCAGCAGCTTAATCCAGAAATACTATGGCTACACCTTC.

V and J are TRBV6-1 and TRBJ1-2; tentatively, D is TRBD1 (5 bases). CDR3 size: 13 residues. Germline V gene sequence: CDR1 MNHNS, CDR2 SASEGT. V was cut by 7 bases and J by 4 bases, with 13 bases left in between. The CDR3 is CASTWGRSYGYTF. DNA for the CDR3: TGTGCCAGCACCTGGGGACGGTCCTATGGCTACACCTTC.

This clonotype turned up a few times. CDR3 sequence: CAVQGRVQPQHF. CDR3 nucleotide sequence: TGTGCAGTACAGGGGCGGGTACAGCCCCAGCATTTT. The J gene is TRBJ1-5, the V gene TRBV28; 7 positions agree with TRBD1. This CDR3 region has 12 residues. CDR1 is MDHEN and CDR2 is SYDVKM in the germline V gene.

Ten or more counts support this clonotype. The rearrangement joins TRBV6-1 to TRBJ2-7; D is perhaps TRBD2 (6 bases). There are 17 residues in the CDR3. CDR1 is MNHNS, CDR2 SASEGT, per germline. Trimming took off 2 bases at V and 3 bases at J, with 20 bases between the two ends. The CDR3 here is CASSEPAGIAERYEQYF. CDR3 coding DNA: TGTGCCAGCAGTGAACCAGCAGGGATAGCGGAGCGCTACGAGCAGTACTTC.

A few counts support this clonotype. The chain couples TRBV6-2 or TRBV6-3 to TRBJ1-2; 9 positions agree with TRBD1. With 6 bases clipped from V and 5 bases from J, the junction kept 13 bases outside the gene matches. The germline V gene has CDR1 MNHEY and CDR2 SVGEGT. This CDR3 contains 16 residues. CDR3 region: CASREMNRGLEYGYTF. Here the CDR3 DNA reads TGTGCCAGCAGGGAGATGAACAGGGGGCTGGAATATGGCTACACCTTC.

This clonotype has at least ten counts. The rearrangement joins TRBV5-4 to TRBJ1-1, with TRBD1 identical over 8 bases. The CDR3 runs 14 residues. V gave up 3 bases and J gave up 4 bases; unmatched junction bases: 5. Germline V lookup: CDR1 SGHNT, CDR2 YYREEE (reference sequence). The CDR3 sequence is CASSSTGERTEAFF. The CDR3 nucleotides are TGTGCCAGCAGCTCGACAGGGGAGCGCACTGAAGCTTTCTTT.

The rearrangement joins TRBV12-3 or TRBV12-4 to TRBJ1-1; tentative D call: TRBD1 (5 bases). V shed 5 bases and J shed 0 bases, with 13 bases lying between them. The CDR3 is made up of 15 amino acids. The CDR3 DNA reads as TGTGCCAGCAGTCCGCACAGGACGGTGAACACTGAAGCTTTCTTT. This encodes CASSPHRTVNTEAFF.

The table lists this clonotype with many counts. J is TRBJ2-7 and V is TRBV5-1; no firm D call. CDR1 and CDR2 (germline): SGHRS, YFSETQ. Trimming shortened V by 5 bases and J by 3 bases, and 12 bases separated the two germline ends. CDR3 length: 13 amino acids. As DNA, the CDR3 is TGCGCCAGCAGACAAGATCAGAGCTACGAGCAGTACTTC. This translates into CASRQDQSYEQYF.

This clonotype came up many times. The chain employs TRBV12-3 or TRBV12-4 and TRBJ1-5; D gene ambiguous. This CDR3 region has 12 residues. The germline V and J ends were trimmed by 8 bases and 5 bases, with 10 bases remaining between them. This CDR3 is CASSGWDQPQHF. The CDR3 coding sequence is TGTGCCAGCTCTGGTTGGGATCAGCCCCAGCATTTT.

CDR3 amino acids: CASGSGGGDEQYF. The DNA for the CDR3 is TGTGCCAGTGGTAGCGGGGGAGGGGACGAGCAGTACTTC. The J gene is TRBJ2-7, the V gene TRBV28, with 9 bases aligning to TRBD2. Germline trimming cut 9 bases from V and 5 bases from J; bases unmatched to any gene: 8. The CDR3 covers 13 residues. CDR1 MDHEN and CDR2 SYDVKM come from the germline V gene.

The gene calls are TRBV25-1 and TRBJ2-2; 8 bases line up with TRBD1. The CDR3 has 15 amino acids. V was clipped by 3 bases and J by 6 bases; unmatched bases: 6. Germline V CDR1 and CDR2: MGHDK, SYGVNS. CDR3 region: CASSERTGSSGELFF. DNA for the CDR3: TGTGCCAGCAGTGAGAGGACAGGGTCGTCCGGGGAGCTGTTTTTT.

The chain employs TRBV28 and TRBJ2-7, with D possibly being TRBD1 or TRBD2 (5 bases each). Germline CDR1 reads MDHEN; CDR2 reads SYDVKM. V was shortened by 8 bases and J by 3 bases, with 23 bases between the two germline ends. CDR3 length: 16 residues. CDR3 in DNA: TGTGCCAGCTTAAGATCAGGGAGCAAGACGTTCTACGAGCAGTACTTC. Protein: CASLRSGSKTFYEQYF.

This rearrangement joins TRBV19 to TRBJ1-1, with D perhaps matching TRBD1 (6 bases). CDR3 length: 15 amino acids. V dropped 7 bases and J dropped 0 bases, with 15 bases sitting between them. CDR1 LNHDA and CDR2 SQIVND come from the germline V gene (reference sequence). The CDR3 DNA sequence: TGTGCCAGTATCGGCCAGGACAGTCTGAACACTGAAGCTTTCTTT. Its protein is CASIGQDSLNTEAFF.

This clonotype was recorded at least ten times. The CDR3 sequence: CSARDVQTNTGELFF. DNA of the CDR3: TGCAGTGCTAGAGATGTGCAGACCAACACCGGGGAGCTGTTTTTT. V is TRBV20-1 and J is TRBJ2-2; D is undetermined. This CDR3 contains 15 residues. The germline V gene encodes CDR1 DFQATT and CDR2 SNEGSKA (reference sequence). Trimming took 0 bases from V and 2 from J, leaving 10 bases between them.

The rearrangement links TRBV20-1 to TRBJ2-2; D is possibly TRBD2 (5 bases). V lost 3 bases to trimming and J lost 6 bases, with 8 bases between them. CDR1 is DFQATT, CDR2 SNEGSKA, per germline (reference sequence). The CDR3 has 12 amino acids. CDR3 residues: CSASQRPGELFF. The CDR3 bases are TGCAGTGCTAGCCAGCGGCCCGGGGAGCTGTTTTTT.

The chain carries TRBV15 and TRBJ2-7; possible D gene TRBD2, 5 bases. Per the germline V gene, CDR1 is LNHNV and CDR2 is YYDKDF (reference sequence). The CDR3 extends over 14 amino acids. Trimming stripped 5 bases from V and 0 bases from J, with 11 bases between. CDR3 in DNA: TGTGCCACCAGCGGACTGGACCGCTCCTACGAGCAGTACTTC. Its translation is CATSGLDRSYEQYF.

This clonotype showed up many times. This sequence joins TRBV12-3 or TRBV12-4 and TRBJ2-5, with TRBD2 matching 13 bases. There are 18 residues in the CDR3. V shed 5 bases and J 3 bases; nucleotides not matched to a gene: 12. CDR3 sequence reads: CASSPILAGGPSEETQYF. DNA of the CDR3: TGTGCCAGCAGTCCAATACTAGCGGGGGGGCCTTCGGAAGAGACCCAGTACTTC.

This clonotype was recorded many times. This chain joins TRBV12-3 or TRBV12-4 and TRBJ1-5; D might be TRBD1 (5 bases). The CDR3 consists of 15 residues. V was cut by 2 bases and J by 3 bases, with 11 bases left in between. The CDR3 is CASSLMGGNNQPQHF. CDR3 nucleotides: TGTGCCAGCAGTTTAATGGGGGGGAACAATCAGCCCCAGCATTTT.